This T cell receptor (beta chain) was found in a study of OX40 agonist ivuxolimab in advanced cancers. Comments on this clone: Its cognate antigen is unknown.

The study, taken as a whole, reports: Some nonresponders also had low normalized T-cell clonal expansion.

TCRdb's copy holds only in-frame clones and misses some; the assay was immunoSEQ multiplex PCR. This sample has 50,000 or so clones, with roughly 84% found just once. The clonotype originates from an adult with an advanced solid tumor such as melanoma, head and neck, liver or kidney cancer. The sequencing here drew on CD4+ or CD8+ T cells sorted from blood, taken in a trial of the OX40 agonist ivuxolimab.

In DNA form, the CDR3 reads TGTGCCAGCTCACCGCTGGACAGTGCCGCTGAGCAGTTCTTC. It specifies CASSPLDSAAEQFF. The genes are TRBV18 and TRBJ2-1, with a weak D call TRBD1 (6 bases). Germline CDR1 reads KGHSH; CDR2 reads LQKENI. Trimming removed 3 bases from V and 9 bases from J, with 15 bases in between. The CDR3 has 14 amino acids.